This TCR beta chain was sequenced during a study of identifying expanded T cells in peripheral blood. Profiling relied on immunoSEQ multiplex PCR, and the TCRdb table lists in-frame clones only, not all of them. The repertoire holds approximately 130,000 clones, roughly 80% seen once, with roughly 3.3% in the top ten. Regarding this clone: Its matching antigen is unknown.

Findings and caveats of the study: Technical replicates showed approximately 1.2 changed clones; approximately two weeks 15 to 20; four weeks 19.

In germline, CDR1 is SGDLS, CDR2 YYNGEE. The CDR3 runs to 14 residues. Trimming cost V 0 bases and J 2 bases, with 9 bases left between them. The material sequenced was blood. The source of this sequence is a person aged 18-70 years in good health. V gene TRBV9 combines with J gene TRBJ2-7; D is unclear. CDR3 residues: CASSVVARTYEQYF. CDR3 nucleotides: TGTGCCAGCAGCGTAGTAGCCAGGACCTACGAGCAGTACTTC.